Shown below are 5 T cell receptor beta chains from a single sample sequenced in a study of cytomegalovirus exposure and HLA in healthy donors. Primers for the PCR totalled 60 Vbeta and 13 Jbeta. The method was immunoSEQ multiplex PCR; TCRdb's version includes in-frame clones alone and lacks a portion of them. Of 110,000 or so clones in the sample, over 75% were seen once. Sequencing used PBMCs. Receptors were obtained from a woman aged 18-29 years in good health and CMV-seronegative.

For the CDR3, the DNA is TGTGCCAGCTTCTTCCGGGACAGATCTTTTAACACCTTC. Amino acids: CASFFRDRSFNTF. The chain has TRBV13 and TRBJ1-2, with 7 bases matching TRBD1. Germline V gives CDR1 PRHDT, CDR2 FYEKMQ (reference sequence). The V gene end was trimmed by 8 bases and the J gene end by 12 bases; junction bases not matched to a gene: 15. The CDR3 has 13 amino acids.

This clone was seen only a few times. The CDR3 region is CASRAGTHEKLFF. In DNA form, the CDR3 reads TGTGCCAGCAGGGCCGGGACACACGAAAAACTGTTTTTT. J is TRBJ1-4 and V is TRBV28; D perhaps matches TRBD1 (6 bases). Germline lookup yields CDR1 MDHEN and CDR2 SYDVKM. CDR3 length: 13 amino acids. Trimming removed 6 bases at V and 8 bases at J, with 13 bases between.

The J gene is TRBJ1-5, the V gene TRBV19; D perhaps matches TRBD1 (6 bases). The CDR3 length is 12 residues. The germline CDR1 and CDR2 sequences are LNHDA and SQIVND (reference sequence). Trimming shortened V by 7 bases and J by 2 bases, and 6 bases separated the two germline ends. The chain's CDR3 is CASTGGNQPQHF. DNA for the CDR3: TGTGCCAGTACAGGGGGCAATCAGCCCCAGCATTTT.

The V call is TRBV6-5, the J call TRBJ2-2, with 10 positions matching TRBD1. Germline CDR1 is MNHEY and CDR2 is SVGAGI. The CDR3 spans 14 residues. Trimming at V came to 5 bases and at J to 4 bases, leaving 1 base not matched to a gene. This CDR3 is CASSRTGGTGELFF. The DNA for the CDR3 is TGTGCCAGCAGTAGGACAGGGGGCACCGGGGAGCTGTTTTTT.

The CDR3 reads CASSLGTGDEQFF. CDR3 DNA: TGTGCCAGCAGCTTAGGCACCGGGGATGAGCAGTTCTTC. The chain recombines TRBV11-3 with TRBJ2-1, with a weak D call TRBD2 (5 bases). This CDR3 has 13 residues. Trimming shortened V by 1 base and J by 8 bases, and 9 bases separated the two germline ends. CDR1 is SGHNT, CDR2 YENEEA, per germline.